This T cell receptor beta chain was sequenced in a study of T cell responses to AZD1222 COVID-19 vaccine. Whole-study results and caveats: It was only 6 or 7 AZD1222 recipients who were seropositive at baseline. Repertoire sampling was restricted to post-peak T cell response timepoints.

Here immunoSEQ multiplex PCR was the method, and the copy in TCRdb shows in-frame clones only, minus some. The sample yields under 200,000 clones, about 90% seen once. The CDR3 sequence is 15 residues long. V gave up 2 bases and J gave up 4 bases, with 12 bases separating them. Germline values: CDR1 SNHLY, CDR2 FYNNEI. On this clone itself: Its target is not known.

The receptor's source is an adult in good health. This chain joins TRBV2 and TRBJ2-1, with D possibly being TRBD1 or TRBD2 (5 bases each). The source was peripheral blood, collected on day 0 of AZD1222 vaccination. Here the CDR3 DNA reads TGTGCCAGCAGTGAATGGGGACGGGGTTACAATGAGCAGTTCTTC. Translated: CASSEWGRGYNEQFF.